One sample yielded the 13 T cell receptor beta chains listed below, sequenced in a study of post-analysis software for immune sequencing data. These receptors are not linked to any known antigen. Whole-study findings and limits: Roughly 5 TRBV segments, TRBV5-6, TRBV5-1 and TRBV20-1 among them, were found more frequent in patients than controls.

Incorporated into the TCR beta cDNA libraries were unique molecular identifiers, which served to reduce PCR and sequencing biases. TCRdb recomputed calls from the PCR reads with MiXCR, one row per CDR3 protein. Here the sample spans 700,000 to 900,000 distinct CDR3 sequences, 46% being singletons. The sequenced sample was blood. The source of these receptors is a girl aged 10-17 years with multiple sclerosis.

A few counts support this clonotype. The J gene is TRBJ1-2, the V gene TRBV15; D is unresolved. The CDR3 is 14 residues long. The ends were cut back, 0 bases at V and 4 bases at J, with 9 bases in the middle. The V gene's germline CDR1 is LNHNV and CDR2 YYDKDF (reference sequence). Here the CDR3 DNA reads TGTGCCACCAGCAGAGATAGTGTTCCCTATGGCTACACCTTC. Translating gives CATSRDSVPYGYTF.

This rearrangement joins TRBV13 to TRBJ2-1, with 9 positions matching TRBD2. Germline loops: CDR1 PRHDT, CDR2 FYEKMQ (reference sequence). Trimming removed 3 bases from V and 5 bases from J; junction bases left unmatched: 5. This CDR3 has 15 residues. The CDR3 region has the DNA TGTGCCAGCAGCTTGGGACTAGCTCTGGACAATGAGCAGTTCTTC. This gives the protein CASSLGLALDNEQFF.

The genes are TRBV7-9 and TRBJ2-3, with TRBD1 matching over 8 bases. Germline V CDR1 and CDR2: SEHNR, FQNEAQ (reference sequence). The CDR3 sequence is 17 residues long. J gave up 1 base and V 5 bases, and 11 bases lay outside the gene matches. CDR3 DNA sequence: TGTGCCAGCAGCCCGCGACCTTCGGGACAGGGCACAGATACGCAGTATTTT. Translated, it gives CASSPRPSGQGTDTQYF.

V and J are TRBV5-1 and TRBJ2-1; TRBD2 matches 9 bases. Unmatched junction bases numbered 8, after V lost 4 bases and J lost 6 bases. Germline values: CDR1 SGHRS, CDR2 YFSETQ. The CDR3 has 15 residues. The CDR3 loop reads CASSASGTSRNEQFF. Here the CDR3 DNA reads TGCGCCAGCAGCGCTTCCGGGACTAGCCGCAATGAGCAGTTCTTC.

This chain joins TRBV27 and TRBJ2-7, with no clear D. Germline V gene sequence: CDR1 MNHEY, CDR2 SMNVEV (reference sequence). V lost 1 base and J lost 5, with 15 bases in between. This CDR3 has 15 amino acids. The CDR3 DNA follows: TGTGCCAGCAGTTTATTCCTAGTTGGGATTCACGAGCAGTACTTC. Amino acid sequence: CASSLFLVGIHEQYF.

The chain couples TRBV6-5 to TRBJ1-1; 10 nucleotides agree with TRBD1. The CDR3 is made up of 16 amino acids. With 1 base clipped from V and 6 bases from J, the junction kept 8 bases outside the gene matches. In germline, CDR1 is MNHEY, CDR2 SVGAGI. The CDR3 loop is CASSYYTDRGEAEAFF. CDR3 DNA sequence: TGTGCCAGCAGTTACTACACGGACAGGGGGGAAGCTGAAGCTTTCTTT.

The chain joins TRBV6-1 to TRBJ1-5, with TRBD1 as a possible D gene (6 bases). The length of the CDR3 is 15 residues. The V gene lost 6 bases and the J gene lost 0 bases, with 12 bases spanning the gap. Germline V gene data show CDR1 as MNHNS and CDR2 as SASEGT. CDR3 nucleotides: TGTGCCAGCAGGGGGGGCGATTATAGCAATCAGCCCCAGCATTTT. It encodes CASRGGDYSNQPQHF.

This clonotype was seen a handful of times. The V gene is TRBV5-6, the J gene TRBJ2-1; 13 nucleotides match TRBD2. The J segment lost 6 bases and the V segment lost 8 bases, leaving 5 bases of the junction unmatched. CDR3 length equals 14 residues. CDR1 is SGHDT and CDR2 is YYEEEE in the germline V gene. The CDR3 loop reads CASMTSGRFNEQFF. DNA for the CDR3: TGTGCCAGTATGACTAGCGGGAGGTTCAATGAGCAGTTCTTC.

The CDR3: CASSLADRVMNTEAFF. In nucleotides, the CDR3 is TGTGCCAGCAGCTTGGCGGACAGGGTCATGAACACTGAAGCTTTCTTT. The genes are TRBV5-6 and TRBJ1-1; the match to TRBD1 covers 8 bases. CDR1 and CDR2 (germline): SGHDT, YYEEEE. The CDR3 loop spans 16 amino acids. V trimming: 0 bases; J trimming: 0 bases; junction bases outside the gene matches: 4.

V is TRBV27 and J is TRBJ2-7, with TRBD1 matching over 10 bases. V lost 3 bases, J lost 2 bases, and 4 bases stayed unmatched. The CDR3 loop spans 15 amino acids. CDR1 is MNHEY and CDR2 is SMNVEV in the germline V gene (reference sequence). CDR3 bases: TGTGCCAGCAGTTTGTCCGGGACAGGGGCCTACGAGCAGTACTTC. Its translation is CASSLSGTGAYEQYF.

This clonotype has only a few counts. This chain joins TRBV15 and TRBJ2-7; 14 bases map to TRBD2. The V and J ends lost 4 bases and 3 bases, in that order; junction bases with no gene match: 2. This CDR3 is built from 15 residues. Germline CDR1 reads LNHNV; CDR2 reads YYDKDF (reference sequence). The DNA for the CDR3 is TGTGCCACCAGCACCGGGACTAGCGGGGGCTACGAGCAGTACTTC. Its protein is CATSTGTSGGYEQYF.

This clonotype was detected only a few times. The rearrangement joins TRBV4-2 to TRBJ1-6; D gene uncertain. The CDR3 extends over 15 amino acids. Germline lookup yields CDR1 LGHNA and CDR2 YNFKEQ. Deletions cut 6 bases from V and 6 bases from J, with 15 bases between. This CDR3 is CASRQSRAANSPLHF. The CDR3 DNA reads TGTGCCAGCAGGCAATCACGGGCAGCTAATTCACCCCTCCACTTT.

This chain joins TRBV20-1 and TRBJ2-7, with TRBD2 identical over 12 bases. The V gene end was trimmed by 2 bases and the J gene end by 2 bases; junction bases not matched to a gene: 1. CDR1 and CDR2 from the germline V gene are DFQATT and SNEGSKA (reference sequence). The CDR3 covers 14 residues. The CDR3 DNA sequence: TGCAGTGCTAGAAGACTAGCGGGGGCCTACGAGCAGTACTTC. It specifies CSARRLAGAYEQYF.